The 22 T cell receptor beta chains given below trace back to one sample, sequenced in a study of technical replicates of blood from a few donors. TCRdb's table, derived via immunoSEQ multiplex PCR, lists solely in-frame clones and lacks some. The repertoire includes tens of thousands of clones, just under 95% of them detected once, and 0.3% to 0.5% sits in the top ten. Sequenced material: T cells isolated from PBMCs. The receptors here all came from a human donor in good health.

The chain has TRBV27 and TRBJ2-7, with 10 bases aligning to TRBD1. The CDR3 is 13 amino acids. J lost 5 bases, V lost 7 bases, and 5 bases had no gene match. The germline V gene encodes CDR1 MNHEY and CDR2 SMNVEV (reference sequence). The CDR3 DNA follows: TGTGCCAGCAACTTTGGACAGGGGGACGAGCAGTACTTC. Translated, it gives CASNFGQGDEQYF.

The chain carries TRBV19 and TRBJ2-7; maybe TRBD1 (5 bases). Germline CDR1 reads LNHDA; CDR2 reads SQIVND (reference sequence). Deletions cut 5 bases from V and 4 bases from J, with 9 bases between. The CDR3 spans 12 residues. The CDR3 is CASSLPGYEQYF. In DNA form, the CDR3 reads TGTGCCAGTAGTCTTCCAGGGTACGAGCAGTACTTC.

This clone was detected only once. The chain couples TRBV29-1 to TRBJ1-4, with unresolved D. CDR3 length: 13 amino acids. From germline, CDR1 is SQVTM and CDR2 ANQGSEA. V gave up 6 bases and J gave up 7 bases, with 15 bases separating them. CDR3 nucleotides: TGCAGCGTGATGGCCGGGGAGAGTGAAAAACTGTTTTTT. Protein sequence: CSVMAGESEKLFF.

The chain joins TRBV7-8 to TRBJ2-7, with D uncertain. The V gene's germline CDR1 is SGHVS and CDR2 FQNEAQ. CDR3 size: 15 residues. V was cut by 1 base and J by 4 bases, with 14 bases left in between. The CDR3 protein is CASSLDVQVLYEQYF. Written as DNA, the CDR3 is TGTGCCAGCAGCTTAGACGTGCAGGTCTTATACGAGCAGTACTTC.

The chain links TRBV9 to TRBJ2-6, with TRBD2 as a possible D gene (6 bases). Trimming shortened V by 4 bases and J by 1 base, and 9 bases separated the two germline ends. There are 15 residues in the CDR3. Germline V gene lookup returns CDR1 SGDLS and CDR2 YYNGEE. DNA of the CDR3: TGTGCCAGCAGCCCACGGGAGTCTGGGGCCAACGTCCTGACTTTC. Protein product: CASSPRESGANVLTF.

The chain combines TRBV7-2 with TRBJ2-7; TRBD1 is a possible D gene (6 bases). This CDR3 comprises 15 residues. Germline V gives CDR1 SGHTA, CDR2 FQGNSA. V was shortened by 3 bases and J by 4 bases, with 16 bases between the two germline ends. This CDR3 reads CASSFRGGVSYEQYF. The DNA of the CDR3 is TGTGCCAGCAGCTTCAGGGGCGGAGTCTCTTACGAGCAGTACTTC. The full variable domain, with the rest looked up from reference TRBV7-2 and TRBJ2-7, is GAGVSQSPSNKVTEKGKDVELRCDPISGHTALYWYRQSLGQGLEFLIYFQGNSAPDKSGLPSDRFSAERTGGSVSTLTIQRTQQEDSAVYLCASSFRGGVSYEQYFGPGTRLTVT.

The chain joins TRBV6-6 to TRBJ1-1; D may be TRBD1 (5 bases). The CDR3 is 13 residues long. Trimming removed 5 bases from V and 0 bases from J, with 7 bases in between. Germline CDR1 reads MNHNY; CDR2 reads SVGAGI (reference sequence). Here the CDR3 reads CASSKTVNTEAFF. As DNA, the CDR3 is TGTGCCAGCAGTAAGACAGTGAACACTGAAGCTTTCTTT.

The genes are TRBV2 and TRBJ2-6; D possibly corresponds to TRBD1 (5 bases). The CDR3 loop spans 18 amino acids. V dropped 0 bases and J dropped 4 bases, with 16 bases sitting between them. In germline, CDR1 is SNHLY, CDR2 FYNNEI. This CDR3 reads CASSEAGRARRGANVLTF. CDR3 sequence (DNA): TGTGCCAGCAGTGAAGCCGGCAGGGCGAGGCGGGGGGCCAACGTCCTGACTTTC.

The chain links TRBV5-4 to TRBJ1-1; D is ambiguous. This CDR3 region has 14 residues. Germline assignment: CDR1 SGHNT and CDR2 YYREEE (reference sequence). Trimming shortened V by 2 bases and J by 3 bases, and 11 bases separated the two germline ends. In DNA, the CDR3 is TGTGCCAGCAGCTTCCCGGGTCTTTACACTGAAGCTTTCTTT. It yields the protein CASSFPGLYTEAFF.

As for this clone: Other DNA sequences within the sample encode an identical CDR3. CDR3 in DNA: TGTGCCAGCTCGAGGCGGGAGGACTACGAGCAGTACTTC. It is translated as CASSRREDYEQYF. The chain carries TRBV7-9 and TRBJ2-7; 8 bases fit TRBD2. The CDR3 is 13 amino acids. Trimming at V came to 8 bases and at J to 3 bases, leaving 6 bases not matched to a gene. Germline CDR1 is SEHNR and CDR2 is FQNEAQ (reference sequence).

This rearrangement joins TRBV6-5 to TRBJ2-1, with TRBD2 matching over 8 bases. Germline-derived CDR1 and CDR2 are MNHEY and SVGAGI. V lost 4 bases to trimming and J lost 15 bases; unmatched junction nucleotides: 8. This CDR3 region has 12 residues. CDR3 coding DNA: TGTGCCAGCAGTTCCACGGGGGGGCTCGGGTTCTTC. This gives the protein CASSSTGGLGFF.

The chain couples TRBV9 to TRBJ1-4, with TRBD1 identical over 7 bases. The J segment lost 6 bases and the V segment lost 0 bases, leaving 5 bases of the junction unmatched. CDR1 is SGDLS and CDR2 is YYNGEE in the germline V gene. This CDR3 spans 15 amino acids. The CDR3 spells CASSVGGGGHEKLFF. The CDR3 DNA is TGTGCCAGCAGCGTAGGCGGAGGGGGCCATGAAAAACTGTTTTTT.

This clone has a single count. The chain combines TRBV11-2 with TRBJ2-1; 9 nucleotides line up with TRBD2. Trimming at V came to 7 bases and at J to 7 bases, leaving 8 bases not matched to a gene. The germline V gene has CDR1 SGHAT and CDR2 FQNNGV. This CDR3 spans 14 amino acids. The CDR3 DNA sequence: TGTGCCAGCATCGGTAGCGGGAGTATTAATGAGCAGTTCTTC. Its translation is CASIGSGSINEQFF.

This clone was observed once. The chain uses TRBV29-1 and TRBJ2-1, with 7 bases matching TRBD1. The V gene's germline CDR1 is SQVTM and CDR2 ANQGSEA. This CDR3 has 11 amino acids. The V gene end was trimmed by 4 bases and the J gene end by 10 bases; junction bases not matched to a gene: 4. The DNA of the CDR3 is TGCAGCGTTGTGCAGGACAGGGAGCAGTTCTTC. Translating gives CSVVQDREQFF.

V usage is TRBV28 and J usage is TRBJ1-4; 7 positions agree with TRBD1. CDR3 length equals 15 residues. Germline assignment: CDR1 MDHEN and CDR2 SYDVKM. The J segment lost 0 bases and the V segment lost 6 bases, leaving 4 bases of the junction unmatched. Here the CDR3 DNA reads TGTGCCAGCAGGCCGACAGGGACAACTAATGAAAAACTGTTTTTT. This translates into CASRPTGTTNEKLFF.

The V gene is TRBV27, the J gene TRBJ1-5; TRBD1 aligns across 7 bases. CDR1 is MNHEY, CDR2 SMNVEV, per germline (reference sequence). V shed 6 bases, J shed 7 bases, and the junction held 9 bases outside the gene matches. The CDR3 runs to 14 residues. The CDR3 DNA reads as TGTGCCAGCAGGGACAGGAGGTTGGAGCAGCCCCAGCATTTT. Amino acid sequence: CASRDRRLEQPQHF.

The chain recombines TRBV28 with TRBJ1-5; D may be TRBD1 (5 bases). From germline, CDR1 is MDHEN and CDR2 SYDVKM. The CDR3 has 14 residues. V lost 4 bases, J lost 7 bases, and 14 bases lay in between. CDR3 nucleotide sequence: TGTGCCAGCAGTTCGGGGGGTTCCGGACAGCCCCAGCATTTT. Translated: CASSSGGSGQPQHF.

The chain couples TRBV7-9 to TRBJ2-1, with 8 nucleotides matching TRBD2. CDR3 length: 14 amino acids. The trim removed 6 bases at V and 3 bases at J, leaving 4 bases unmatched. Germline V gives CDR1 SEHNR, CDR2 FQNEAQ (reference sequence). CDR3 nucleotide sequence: TGTGCCAGCAGGGGGGGGACTAGCTACAATGAGCAGTTCTTC. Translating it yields CASRGGTSYNEQFF.

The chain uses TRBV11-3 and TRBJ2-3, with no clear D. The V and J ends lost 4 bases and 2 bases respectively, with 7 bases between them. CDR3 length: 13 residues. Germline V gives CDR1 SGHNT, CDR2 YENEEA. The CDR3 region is CASSSPTTDTQYF. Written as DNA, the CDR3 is TGTGCCAGCAGCTCCCCTACCACAGATACGCAGTATTTT.

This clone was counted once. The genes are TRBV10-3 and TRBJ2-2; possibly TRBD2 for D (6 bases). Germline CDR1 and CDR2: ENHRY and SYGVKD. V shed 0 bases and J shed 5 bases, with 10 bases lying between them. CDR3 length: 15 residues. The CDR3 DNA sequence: TGTGCCATCAGTGAGTCGGGGCGGGAAACCGGGGAGCTGTTTTTT. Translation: CAISESGRETGELFF.

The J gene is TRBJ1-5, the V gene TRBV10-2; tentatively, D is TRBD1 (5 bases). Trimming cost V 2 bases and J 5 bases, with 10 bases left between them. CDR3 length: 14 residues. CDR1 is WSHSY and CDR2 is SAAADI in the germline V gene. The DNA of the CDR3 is TGCGCCAGCAGTGAGGCAGGGAAGTATCAGCCCCAGCATTTT. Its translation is CASSEAGKYQPQHF.

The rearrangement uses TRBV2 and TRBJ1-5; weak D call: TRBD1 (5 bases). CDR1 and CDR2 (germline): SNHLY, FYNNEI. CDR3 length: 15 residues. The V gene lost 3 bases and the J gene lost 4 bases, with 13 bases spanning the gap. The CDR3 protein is CASSEGQVWNQPQHF. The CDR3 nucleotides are TGTGCCAGCAGTGAGGGGCAGGTATGGAATCAGCCCCAGCATTTT.